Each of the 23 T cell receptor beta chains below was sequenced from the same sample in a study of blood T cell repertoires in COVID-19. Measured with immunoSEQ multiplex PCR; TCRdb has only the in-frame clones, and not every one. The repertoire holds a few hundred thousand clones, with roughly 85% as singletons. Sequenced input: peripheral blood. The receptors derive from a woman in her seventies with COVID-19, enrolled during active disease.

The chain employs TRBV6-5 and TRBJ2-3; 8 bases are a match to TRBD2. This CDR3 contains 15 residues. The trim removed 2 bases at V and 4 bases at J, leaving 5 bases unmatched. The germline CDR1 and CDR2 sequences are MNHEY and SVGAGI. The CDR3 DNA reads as TGTGCCAGCAGTTACGAGCCAGCGGGAGCAGATACGCAGTATTTT. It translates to CASSYEPAGADTQYF.

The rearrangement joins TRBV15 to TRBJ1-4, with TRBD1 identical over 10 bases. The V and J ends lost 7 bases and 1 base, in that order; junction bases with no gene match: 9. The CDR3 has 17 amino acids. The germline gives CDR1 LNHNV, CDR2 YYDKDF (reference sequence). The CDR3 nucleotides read TGTGCCACCAAAAAGGACAGGGGGGTCTTAACTAATGAAAAACTGTTTTTT. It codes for CATKKDRGVLTNEKLFF.

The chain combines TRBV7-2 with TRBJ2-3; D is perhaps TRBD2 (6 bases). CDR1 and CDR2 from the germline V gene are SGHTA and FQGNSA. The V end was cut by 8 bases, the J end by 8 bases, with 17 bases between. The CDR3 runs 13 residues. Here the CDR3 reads CASAPDVGGTQYF. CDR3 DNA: TGTGCCAGCGCCCCGGATGTGGGGGGTACGCAGTATTTT.

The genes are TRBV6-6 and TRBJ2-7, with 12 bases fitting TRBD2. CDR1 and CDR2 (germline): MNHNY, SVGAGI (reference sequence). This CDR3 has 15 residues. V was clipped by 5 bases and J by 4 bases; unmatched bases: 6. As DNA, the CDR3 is TGTGCCAGCAGTGGCCTGACTAGCGGGAGTTACGAGCAGTACTTC. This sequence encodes CASSGLTSGSYEQYF.

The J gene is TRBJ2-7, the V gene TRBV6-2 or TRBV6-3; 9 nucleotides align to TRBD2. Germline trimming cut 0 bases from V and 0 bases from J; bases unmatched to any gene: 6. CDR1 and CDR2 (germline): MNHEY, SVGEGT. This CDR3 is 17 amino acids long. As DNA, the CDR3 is TGTGCCAGCAGTTACTCGCGGACTAGCGAGATCTCCTACGAGCAGTACTTC. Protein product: CASSYSRTSEISYEQYF.

CDR3 sequence: CASSQYPDTQYF. The CDR3 nucleotides are TGTGCCAGCAGCCAATATCCAGATACGCAGTATTTT. The chain joins TRBV14 to TRBJ2-3; D gene ambiguous. The germline gives CDR1 SGHDN, CDR2 FVKESK. The CDR3 covers 12 residues. V lost 2 bases and J lost 4, with 4 bases in between.

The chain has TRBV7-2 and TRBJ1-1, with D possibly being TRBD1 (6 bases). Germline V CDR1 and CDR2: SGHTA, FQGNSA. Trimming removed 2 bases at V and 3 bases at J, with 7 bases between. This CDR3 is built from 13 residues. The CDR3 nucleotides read TGTGCCAGCAGCTTACAGGGGCACACTGAAGCTTTCTTT. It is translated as CASSLQGHTEAFF. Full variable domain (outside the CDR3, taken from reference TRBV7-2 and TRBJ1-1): GAGVSQSPSNKVTEKGKDVELRCDPISGHTALYWYRQSLGQGLEFLIYFQGNSAPDKSGLPSDRFSAERTGGSVSTLTIQRTQQEDSAVYLCASSLQGHTEAFFGQGTRLTVV.

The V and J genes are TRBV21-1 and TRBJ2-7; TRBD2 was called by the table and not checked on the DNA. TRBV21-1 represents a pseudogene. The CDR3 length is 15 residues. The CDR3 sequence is CASSKGVRGSYEQYF. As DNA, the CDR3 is TGTGCCAGCAGCAAAGGGGTCCGGGGATCCTACGAGCAGTACTTC.

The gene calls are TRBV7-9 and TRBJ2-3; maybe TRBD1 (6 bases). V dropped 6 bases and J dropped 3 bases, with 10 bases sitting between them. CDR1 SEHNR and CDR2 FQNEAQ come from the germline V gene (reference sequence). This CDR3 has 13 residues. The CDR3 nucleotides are TGTGCCAGCAGTACAGGGAAGACAGATACGCAGTATTTT. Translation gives CASSTGKTDTQYF.

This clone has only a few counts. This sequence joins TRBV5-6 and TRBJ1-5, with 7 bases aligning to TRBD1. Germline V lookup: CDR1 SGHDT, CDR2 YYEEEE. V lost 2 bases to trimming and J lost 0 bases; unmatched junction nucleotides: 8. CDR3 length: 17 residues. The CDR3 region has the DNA TGTGCCAGCAGCTTTTACAGGGGCCCTTATAGCAATCAGCCCCAGCATTTT. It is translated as CASSFYRGPYSNQPQHF.

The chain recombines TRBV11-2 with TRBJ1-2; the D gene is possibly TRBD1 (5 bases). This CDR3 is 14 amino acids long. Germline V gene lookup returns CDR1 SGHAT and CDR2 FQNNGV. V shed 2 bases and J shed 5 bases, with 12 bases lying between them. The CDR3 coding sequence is TGTGCCAGCAGCTTAAATCAGGGAGGTTATGGCTACACCTTC. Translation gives CASSLNQGGYGYTF. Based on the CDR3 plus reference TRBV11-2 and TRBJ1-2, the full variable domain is EAGVAQSPRYKIIEKRQSVAFWCNPISGHATLYWYQQILGQGPKLLIQFQNNGVVDDSQLPKDRFSAERLKGVDSTLKIQPAKLEDSAVYLCASSLNQGGYGYTFGSGTRLTVV.

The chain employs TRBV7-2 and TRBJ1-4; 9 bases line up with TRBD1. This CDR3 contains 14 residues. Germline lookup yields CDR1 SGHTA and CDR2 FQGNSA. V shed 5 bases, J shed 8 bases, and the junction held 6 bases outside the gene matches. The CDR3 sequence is CASSQGQGREKLFF. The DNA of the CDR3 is TGTGCCAGCAGCCAGGGACAGGGTCGAGAAAAACTGTTTTTT.

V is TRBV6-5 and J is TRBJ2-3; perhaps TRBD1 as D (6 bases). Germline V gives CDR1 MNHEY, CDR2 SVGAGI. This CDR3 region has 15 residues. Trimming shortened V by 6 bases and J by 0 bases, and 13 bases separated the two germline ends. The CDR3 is CASRLGAVSTDTQYF. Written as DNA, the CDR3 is TGTGCCAGCAGGCTGGGGGCAGTGAGCACAGATACGCAGTATTTT.

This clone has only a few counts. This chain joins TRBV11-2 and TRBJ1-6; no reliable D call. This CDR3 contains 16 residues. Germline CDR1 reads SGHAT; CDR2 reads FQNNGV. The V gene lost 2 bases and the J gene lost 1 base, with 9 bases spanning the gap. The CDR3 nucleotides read TGTGCCAGCAGCTTATCTGTTCGGTCCTATAATTCACCCCTCCACTTT. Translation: CASSLSVRSYNSPLHF. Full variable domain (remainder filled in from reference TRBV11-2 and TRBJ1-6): EAGVAQSPRYKIIEKRQSVAFWCNPISGHATLYWYQQILGQGPKLLIQFQNNGVVDDSQLPKDRFSAERLKGVDSTLKIQPAKLEDSAVYLCASSLSVRSYNSPLHFGNGTRLTVT.

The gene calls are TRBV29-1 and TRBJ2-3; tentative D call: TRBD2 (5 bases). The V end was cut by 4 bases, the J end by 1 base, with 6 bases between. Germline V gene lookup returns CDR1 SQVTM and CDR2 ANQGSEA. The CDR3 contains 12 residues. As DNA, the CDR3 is TGCAGCGTTGGGAGGCGCACAGATACGCAGTATTTT. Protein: CSVGRRTDTQYF.

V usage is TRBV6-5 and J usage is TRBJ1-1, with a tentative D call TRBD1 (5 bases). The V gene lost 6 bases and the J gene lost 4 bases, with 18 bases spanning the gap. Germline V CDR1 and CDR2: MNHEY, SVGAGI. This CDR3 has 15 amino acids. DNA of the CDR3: TGTGCCAGCAGCAGGGAAGGTAGTGGCAGCACTGAAGCTTTCTTT. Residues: CASSREGSGSTEAFF.

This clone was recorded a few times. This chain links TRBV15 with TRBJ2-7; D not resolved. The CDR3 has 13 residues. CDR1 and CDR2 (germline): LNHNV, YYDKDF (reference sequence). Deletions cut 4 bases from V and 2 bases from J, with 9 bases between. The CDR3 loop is CATSKPAPYEQYF. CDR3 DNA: TGTGCCACCAGCAAGCCAGCGCCCTACGAGCAGTACTTC.

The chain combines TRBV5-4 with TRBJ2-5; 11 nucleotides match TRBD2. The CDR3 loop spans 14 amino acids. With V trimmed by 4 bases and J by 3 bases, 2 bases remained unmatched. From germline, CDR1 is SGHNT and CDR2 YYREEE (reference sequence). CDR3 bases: TGTGCCAGCAGCGCGGGACTAGCGGAAGAGACCCAGTACTTC. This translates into CASSAGLAEETQYF.

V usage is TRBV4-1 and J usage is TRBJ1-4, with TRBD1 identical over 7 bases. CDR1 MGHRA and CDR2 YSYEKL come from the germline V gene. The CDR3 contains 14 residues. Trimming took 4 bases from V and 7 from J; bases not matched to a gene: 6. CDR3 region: CASSPRDSTEKLFF. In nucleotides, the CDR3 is TGCGCCAGCAGCCCCCGGGACAGTACTGAAAAACTGTTTTTT.

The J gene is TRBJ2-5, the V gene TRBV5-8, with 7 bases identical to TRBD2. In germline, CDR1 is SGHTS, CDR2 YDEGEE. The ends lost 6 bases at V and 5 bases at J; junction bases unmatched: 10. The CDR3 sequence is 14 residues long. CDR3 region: CASTRYGRWETQYF. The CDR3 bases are TGTGCCAGCACCCGGTACGGGAGGTGGGAGACCCAGTACTTC.

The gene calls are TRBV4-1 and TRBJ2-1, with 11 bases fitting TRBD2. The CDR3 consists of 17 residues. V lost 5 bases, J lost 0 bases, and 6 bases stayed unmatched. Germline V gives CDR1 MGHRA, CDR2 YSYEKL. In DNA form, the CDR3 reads TGCGCCAGCAGCAAGGGACTAGCGGCGAGCTCCTACAATGAGCAGTTCTTC. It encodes CASSKGLAASSYNEQFF.

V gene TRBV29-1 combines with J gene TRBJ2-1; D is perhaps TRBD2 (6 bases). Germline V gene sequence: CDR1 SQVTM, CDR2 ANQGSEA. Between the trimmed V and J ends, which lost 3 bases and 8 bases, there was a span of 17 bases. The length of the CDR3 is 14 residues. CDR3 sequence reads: CSVETGAPRDEQFF. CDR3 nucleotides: TGCAGCGTTGAGACGGGAGCCCCTCGGGATGAGCAGTTCTTC.

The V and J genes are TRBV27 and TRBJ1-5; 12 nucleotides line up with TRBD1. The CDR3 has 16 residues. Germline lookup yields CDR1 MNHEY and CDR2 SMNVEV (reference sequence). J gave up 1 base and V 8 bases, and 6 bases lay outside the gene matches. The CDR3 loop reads CASRDRGLMSNQPQHF. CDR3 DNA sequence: TGTGCCAGCCGGGACAGGGGGCTAATGAGCAATCAGCCCCAGCATTTT.